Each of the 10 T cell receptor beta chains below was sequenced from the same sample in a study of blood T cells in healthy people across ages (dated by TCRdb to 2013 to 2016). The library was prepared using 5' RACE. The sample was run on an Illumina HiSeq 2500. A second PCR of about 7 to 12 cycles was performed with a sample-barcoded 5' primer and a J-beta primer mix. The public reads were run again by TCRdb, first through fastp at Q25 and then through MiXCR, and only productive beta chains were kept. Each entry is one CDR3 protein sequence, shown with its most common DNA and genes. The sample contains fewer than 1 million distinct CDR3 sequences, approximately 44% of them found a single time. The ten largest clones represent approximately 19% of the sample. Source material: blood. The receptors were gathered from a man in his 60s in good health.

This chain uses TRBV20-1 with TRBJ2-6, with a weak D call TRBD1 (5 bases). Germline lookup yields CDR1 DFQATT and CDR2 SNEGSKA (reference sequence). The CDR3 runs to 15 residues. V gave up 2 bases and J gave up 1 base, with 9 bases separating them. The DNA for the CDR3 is TGCAGTGCTAGATCCCCAGGGTCTGGGGCCAACGTCCTGACTTTC. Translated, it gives CSARSPGSGANVLTF.

The CDR3 sequence: CASSLAGLAGAGEQYF. The CDR3 DNA follows: TGTGCCAGCAGCTTAGCTGGACTAGCGGGAGCTGGGGAGCAGTACTTC. This chain links TRBV7-2 with TRBJ2-7; 13 nucleotides agree with TRBD2. CDR3 length: 16 amino acids. The germline V gene has CDR1 SGHTA and CDR2 FQGNSA. V was clipped by 0 bases and J by 7 bases; unmatched bases: 6.

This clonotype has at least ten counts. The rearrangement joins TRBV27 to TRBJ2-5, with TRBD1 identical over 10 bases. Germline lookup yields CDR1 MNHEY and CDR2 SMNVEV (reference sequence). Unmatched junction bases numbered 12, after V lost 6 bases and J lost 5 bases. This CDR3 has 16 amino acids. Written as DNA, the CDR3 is TGTGCCAGCAGGGGAGGACAGGGGGTATTCAGGGAGACCCAGTACTTC. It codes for CASRGGQGVFRETQYF.

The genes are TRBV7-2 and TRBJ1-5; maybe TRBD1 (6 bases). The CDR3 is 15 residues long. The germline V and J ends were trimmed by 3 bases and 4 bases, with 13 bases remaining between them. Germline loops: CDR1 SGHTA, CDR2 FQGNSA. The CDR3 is CASSFQQGLNQPQHF. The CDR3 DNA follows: TGTGCCAGCAGCTTCCAACAGGGCCTGAATCAGCCCCAGCATTTT.

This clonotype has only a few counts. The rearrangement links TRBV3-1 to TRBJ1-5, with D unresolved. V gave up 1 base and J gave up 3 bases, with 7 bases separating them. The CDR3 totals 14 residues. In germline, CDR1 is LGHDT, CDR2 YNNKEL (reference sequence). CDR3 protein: CASSQAGINQPQHF. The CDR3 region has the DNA TGTGCCAGCAGCCAAGCCGGGATCAATCAGCCCCAGCATTTT.

In DNA, the CDR3 is TGCAGCGTTGACACAGGGTTCAACGAGCAGTACTTC. This codes for CSVDTGFNEQYF. The chain links TRBV29-1 to TRBJ2-7; TRBD1 is a possible D gene (6 bases). Germline V gene sequence: CDR1 SQVTM, CDR2 ANQGSEA. This CDR3 is 12 amino acids long. Trimming removed 3 bases at V and 5 bases at J, with 11 bases between.

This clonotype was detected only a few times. The CDR3 nucleotides read TGTGCCAGCAGTCCAACGGCGTTCACCTACGAGCAGTACTTC. Amino acids: CASSPTAFTYEQYF. V is TRBV6-5 and J is TRBJ2-7; D unclear. Germline V gene data show CDR1 as MNHEY and CDR2 as SVGAGI. V dropped 5 bases and J dropped 2 bases, with 13 bases sitting between them. This CDR3 has 14 residues.

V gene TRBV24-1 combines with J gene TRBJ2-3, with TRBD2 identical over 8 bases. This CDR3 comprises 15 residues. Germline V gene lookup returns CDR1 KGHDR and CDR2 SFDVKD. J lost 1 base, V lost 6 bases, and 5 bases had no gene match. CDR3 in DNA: TGTGCCACCAGTCAGTGGCGGGGGGGCACAGATACGCAGTATTTT. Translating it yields CATSQWRGGTDTQYF.

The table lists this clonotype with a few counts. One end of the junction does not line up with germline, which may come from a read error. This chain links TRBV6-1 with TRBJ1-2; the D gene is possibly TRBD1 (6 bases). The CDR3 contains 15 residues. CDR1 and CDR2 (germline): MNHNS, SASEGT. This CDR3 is CASRPDRAANYGYTF. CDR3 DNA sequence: TGTGCCAGCAGACCGGACAGAGCAGCTAACTATGGTTACACCTTC.

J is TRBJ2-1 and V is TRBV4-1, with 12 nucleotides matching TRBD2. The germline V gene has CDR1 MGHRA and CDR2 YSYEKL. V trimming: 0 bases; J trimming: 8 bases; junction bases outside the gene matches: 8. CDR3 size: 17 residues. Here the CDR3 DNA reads TGCGCCAGCAGCCAAGATGGATCCGGACTAGCGGGATATGAGCAGTTCTTC. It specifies CASSQDGSGLAGYEQFF.